This T cell receptor beta chain is from a study of OX40 agonist ivuxolimab in advanced cancers. Study-wide context: At 0.01 to 10 mg/kg, ivuxolimab was administered intravenously to patients every 2 weeks.

Assay: immunoSEQ multiplex PCR; the TCRdb copy retains only in-frame clones and omits some. The repertoire includes approximately 47,000 clones, roughly 90% of them detected once, and 6.5% to 9% sits in the top ten. Details on this clone: The antigen remains undetermined.

Whole-study findings and limits: Partial responders at 0.1-3.0 mg/kg showed near-lowest clonal expansion.

The CDR3 sequence is 16 residues long. The V segment lost 6 bases and the J segment 5 bases; nucleotides outside the gene matches: 9. Germline-derived CDR1 and CDR2 are LNHDA and SQIVND (reference sequence). This chain links TRBV19 with TRBJ2-6; 8 bases line up with TRBD1. Material: CD4+ or CD8+ T cells sorted from blood, obtained in a trial of the OX40 agonist ivuxolimab. This TCR came from an adult with an advanced solid tumor such as melanoma, head and neck, liver or kidney cancer. CDR3 in DNA: TGTGCCAGTAGCCCTGGACAGGGTAATAGGGCCAACGTCCTGACTTTC. Its protein product is CASSPGQGNRANVLTF. The full variable domain, its missing parts supplied by reference TRBV19 and TRBJ2-6, is DGGITQSPKYLFRKEGQNVTLSCEQNLNHDAMYWYRQDPGQGLRLIYYSQIVNDFQKGDIAEGYSVSREKKESFPLTVTSAQKNPTAFYLCASSPGQGNRANVLTFGAGSRLTVL.